This T cell receptor (beta chain) comes out of a study of blood T cells in healthy people across ages. Combining a sample-barcoded 5' primer with a J-beta primer mix, a second PCR ran for about 6 to 11 cycles. MiXCR was run by TCRdb on the 5' RACE reads, yielding one entry per CDR3 protein. The data hold about 560,000 distinct CDR3 sequences, with around 27% observed a single time. Trimming took 6 bases from V and 0 from J, leaving 13 bases between them. The CDR3 is 15 residues long. The data also belong to a second study, concerning T cells of mothers and their children.

The sequenced material came from blood. This sequence originates from a boy aged 2-9 years in good health. The chain has TRBV12-3 or TRBV12-4 and TRBJ2-3; D perhaps matches TRBD2 (5 bases). Here the CDR3 DNA reads TGTGCCAGCAGCCCGGGGAAGCGGAGCACAGATACGCAGTATTTT. Translated, it gives CASSPGKRSTDTQYF.